This T cell receptor (beta chain) was recovered during a study of OX40 agonist ivuxolimab in advanced cancers. Profiled with immunoSEQ multiplex PCR; TCRdb holds only in-frame clones, not every one. Of 67,000 or so clones in the sample, around four fifths were seen once. V dropped 5 bases and J dropped 5 bases, with 15 bases sitting between them. The CDR3 totals 14 residues. Germline CDR1 SGHNT, CDR2 YENEEA. The input for sequencing was CD4+ or CD8+ T cells sorted from blood, taken in a trial of the OX40 agonist ivuxolimab. This chain links TRBV11-3 with TRBJ2-5; D possibly corresponds to TRBD2 (6 bases). The origin of this receptor is an adult with an advanced solid tumor such as melanoma, head and neck, liver or kidney cancer. The CDR3, as DNA: TGTGCCAGCAGCGGGACTTCTTGGAGGGAGACCCAGTACTTC. It codes for CASSGTSWRETQYF.